The 3 T cell receptor beta chains below all came from one sample that was sequenced in a study of cytomegalovirus exposure and HLA in healthy donors. PCR primers comprised 60 Vbeta and 13 Jbeta primers. Using immunoSEQ multiplex PCR, the repertoire was profiled, and TCRdb retains in-frame clones only, with some absent. The repertoire holds about 110,000 clones, with about 79% as singletons. The sequenced sample was PBMCs. The receptors here all came from a woman between 18 and 29 years old in good health and CMV-seropositive.

The chain carries TRBV27 and TRBJ2-7; D remains unclear. V lost 4 bases to trimming and J lost 7 bases, with 14 bases between them. The CDR3 has 13 residues. From germline, CDR1 is MNHEY and CDR2 SMNVEV (reference sequence). This chain's CDR3 is CASSSPTRGEQYF. CDR3 DNA sequence: TGTGCCAGCAGTTCCCCGACCCGCGGAGAGCAGTACTTC.

The chain joins TRBV9 to TRBJ2-3, with D possibly matching TRBD2 (5 bases). V lost 4 bases and J lost 0, with 9 bases in between. The CDR3 consists of 14 residues. Per germline, CDR1 SGDLS and CDR2 YYNGEE. The CDR3 nucleotides are TGTGCCAGCAGCCCCTGGACTAGCACAGATACGCAGTATTTT. This sequence encodes CASSPWTSTDTQYF.

The chain couples TRBV15 to TRBJ2-7; 11 nucleotides agree with TRBD1. Germline trimming cut 5 bases from V and 0 bases from J; bases unmatched to any gene: 9. The CDR3 extends over 17 amino acids. From germline, CDR1 is LNHNV and CDR2 YYDKDF (reference sequence). The CDR3 reads CATSEWGTGGTSYEQYF. The CDR3 nucleotides read TGTGCCACCAGCGAATGGGGGACAGGGGGAACCTCCTACGAGCAGTACTTC.